This TCR beta chain was identified in a study of T cells in localized non-small cell lung cancer. Method: immunoSEQ multiplex PCR; TCRdb's copy keeps in-frame clones and lacks some. Altogether 30,000 or so clones are present, approximately 90% being singletons, with the ten largest covering roughly 1.9%. Study-wide points: Maximal T cell clonality occurred in uninvolved adjacent lung, with tumor ranking below it. As only one tumor region underwent sequencing, heterogeneity remains possible. Paired adjacent lung recovered a median roughly 54 of the top 100 tumor clones. Longer overall survival was associated with a higher density of T cells in the blood.

This clone was seen a single time. Its antigen is unknown. Germline assignment: CDR1 MNHNS and CDR2 SASEGT. The trim removed 4 bases at V and 9 bases at J, leaving 13 bases unmatched. This CDR3 region has 16 residues. The source material was peripheral blood, sampled before any cancer treatment. V is TRBV6-1 and J is TRBJ2-1, with 9 bases that match TRBD2. The TCR comes from a female donor older than 55 with stage I lung adenocarcinoma. CDR3 in amino acids: CASSVIAGAQMVEQFF. CDR3 in DNA: TGTGCCAGCAGTGTGATAGCGGGGGCGCAGATGGTTGAGCAGTTCTTC.